This T cell receptor beta chain was identified during a study of shared clonotypes between healthy human individuals. Overall study: The cohort comprised a couple of women and a few men. Their ages spanned 18 to 49 years.

CDR1 is MNHEY and CDR2 is SVGAGI in the germline V gene. This CDR3 contains 15 residues. V lost 5 bases to trimming and J lost 4 bases; unmatched junction nucleotides: 6. General observations from the study: Naive subsets typically showed greater estimated richness than memory subsets.

Regarding this clone: The antigen remains undetermined. Additional DNA sequences in this sample encode the identical CDR3.

The protocol was immunoSEQ multiplex PCR, while the TCRdb copy is restricted to in-frame clones and leaves out a portion. The table has approximately 2,300,000 clones, less than 95% seen once. The chain joins TRBV6-5 to TRBJ1-2, with 11 nucleotides matching TRBD1. This receptor was taken from a man aged 18 to 29 in good health. Some clones in this sample may be carry-over from other donors' samples. The material sequenced was naive CD4+ T cells from PBMCs. Subset indicated: CD45RA+ positively selected. The CDR3: CASSPRTGGVYGYTF. The CDR3 bases are TGTGCCAGCAGTCCTCGGACAGGGGGCGTCTATGGCTACACCTTC.